This T cell receptor (beta chain) was identified in a study of T cell responses to AZD1222 COVID-19 vaccine. Study-wide results and caveats: Without day 14 samples, only post-peak T cell repertoires were studied. Two AZD1222 administrations were followed by greater Spike-specific TCR breadth and depth. White British people made up most donors, females outnumbered males, and clonal diversity was possibly underestimated.

CDR3 length: 17 amino acids. Germline assignment: CDR1 KGHSH and CDR2 LQKENI. Sequencing was performed with immunoSEQ multiplex PCR; in TCRdb, only in-frame clones are kept and a portion is missing. This sample has about 120,000 clones; approximately 90% occur once, and the top ten carry just over 4%. Concerning this clone: Its antigen is still unknown. One end of the junction varies from germline; a read error may be responsible.

The specimen was peripheral blood, collected 28 days after the second dose of the MenACWY control vaccine. This clonotype was obtained from an adult who received the MenACWY meningococcal vaccine as a control. The chain is built from TRBV18 and TRBJ1-2; possibly TRBD1 for D (5 bases). The chain's CDR3 is CAGSPPRARLGVDGYTF. CDR3 sequence (DNA): TGTGCCGGCTCACCACCGAGGGCCCGTTTAGGGGTAGATGGCTACACCTTC. Supplemented by reference TRBV18 and TRBJ1-2, the full variable domain reads NAGVMQNPRHLVRRRGQEARLRCSPMKGHSHVYWYRQLPEEGLKFMVYLQKENIIDESGMPKERFSAEFPKEGPSILRIQQVVRGDSAAYFCAGSPPRARLGVDGYTFGSGTRLTVV.